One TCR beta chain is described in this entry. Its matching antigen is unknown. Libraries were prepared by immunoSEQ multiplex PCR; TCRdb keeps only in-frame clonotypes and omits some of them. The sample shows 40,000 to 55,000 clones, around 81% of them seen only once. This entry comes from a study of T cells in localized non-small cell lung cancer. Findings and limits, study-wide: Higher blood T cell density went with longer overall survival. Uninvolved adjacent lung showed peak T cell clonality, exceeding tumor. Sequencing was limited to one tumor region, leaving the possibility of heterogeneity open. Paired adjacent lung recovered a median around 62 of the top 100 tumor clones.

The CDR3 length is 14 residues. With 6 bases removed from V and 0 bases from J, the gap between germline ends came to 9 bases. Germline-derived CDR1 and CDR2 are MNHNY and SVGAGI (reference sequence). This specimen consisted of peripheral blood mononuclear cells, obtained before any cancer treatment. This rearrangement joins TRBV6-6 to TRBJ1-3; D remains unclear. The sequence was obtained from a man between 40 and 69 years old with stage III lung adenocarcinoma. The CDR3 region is CASRPQYSGNTIYF. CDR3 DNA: TGTGCCAGCAGACCACAGTACTCTGGAAACACCATATATTTT.